This T cell receptor (beta chain) stems from a study of T cells after yellow fever vaccination. About this clonotype: Its antigen is not known.

Template switching by 5'RACE produced TCR cDNA, adding a universal primer site and UMIs. Each CDR3 protein gets one entry after TCRdb re-called the 5' RACE reads with MiXCR. The data contain just under 600,000 distinct CDR3 sequences, about 13% of them singletons. Study-level points and caveats: Reappearance after the booster was seen for most primary-vaccination clones, at 96% CD4 and around 90% CD8.

The material sequenced was PBMCs, taken on the day of the yellow fever booster vaccination. This receptor was obtained from a man between 25 and 39 years old who received the YFV17D yellow fever vaccine.

CDR3 residues: CASSTQQGSEQYF. The CDR3, as DNA: TGTGCCAGCAGTACCCAGCAGGGGTCCGAGCAGTACTTC. The chain carries TRBV6-6 and TRBJ2-7; a weak D match, TRBD1 (6 bases). This CDR3 region has 13 residues. Trimming took off 5 bases at V and 6 bases at J, with 14 bases between the two ends. The germline V gene encodes CDR1 MNHNY and CDR2 SVGAGI (reference sequence).